This T cell receptor (beta chain) was identified during a study of cytomegalovirus exposure and HLA in healthy donors. In the PCR, 60 Vbeta and 13 Jbeta primers were used. Data came from immunoSEQ multiplex PCR; TCRdb stores just in-frame clones and leaves some out. There are some 130,000 clones in the sample; around four fifths occur only once, and 1.5% lies in the top ten. The germline gives CDR1 SGHTA, CDR2 FQGNSA. This CDR3 spans 16 amino acids. The V and J ends lost 2 bases and 0 bases respectively, with 11 bases between them. Sequencing was performed on PBMCs. The receptor was derived from a man between 40 and 49 years old in good health and CMV-seronegative. The chain employs TRBV7-2 and TRBJ1-5, with D uncertain. CDR3 in amino acids: CASSLREVNSNQPQHF. The CDR3 DNA reads as TGTGCCAGCAGCTTAAGGGAGGTCAATAGCAATCAGCCCCAGCATTTT.